These T cell receptor beta chains were read from a single sample in a study of blood T cell repertoires in COVID-19. The table came from immunoSEQ multiplex PCR; TCRdb's copy has only in-frame clones and leaves some out. Of approximately 240,000 clones in the sample, roughly four fifths are singletons; the top ten hold under 4.5%. Input material: peripheral blood. The receptor set was obtained from a man aged 50-60 years with acute or convalescent COVID-19. The CDR3 runs from the conserved cysteine through the conserved F or W. Fields, in order: clone size, D gene, V gene, J gene, CDR3 protein, CDR3 DNA. D genes are given only for firm matches. Expanded clones get a size class; other rows say once, few or many, or leave the size out.

NA	NA	TRBV30	TRBJ1-6	CAWSRRGPPLHF	TGTGCCTGGAGTAGAAGGGGTCCACCCCTCCACTTT
few	NA	TRBV9	TRBJ2-2	CASSVELAAGELFF	TGTGCCAGCAGCGTAGAATTAGCGGCCGGGGAGCTGTTTTTT
NA	NA	TRBV7-8	TRBJ1-5	CASSLAGVSGAIQPQHF	TGTGCCAGCAGCTTAGCGGGGGTCAGCGGGGCAATTCAGCCCCAGCATTTT
NA	NA	TRBV5-4	TRBJ1-2	CASSLGQVARGGYTF	TGTGCCAGCAGCTTGGGGCAGGTGGCCAGGGGTGGCTACACCTTC
NA	TRBD2	TRBV7-2	TRBJ2-3	CASSLELGLAGGLDTQYF	TGTGCCAGCAGCTTAGAACTGGGACTAGCGGGAGGCTTAGATACGCAGTATTTT
NA	TRBD2	TRBV19	TRBJ2-3	CASRSSGRATDTQYF	TGTGCCAGTAGGTCCTCCGGGAGGGCAACAGATACGCAGTATTTT
NA	NA	TRBV6-6	TRBJ1-6	CASSYRPGGDNSPLHF	TGTGCCAGCAGTTACCGCCCGGGAGGGGATAATTCACCCCTCCACTTT
NA	NA	TRBV5-3	TRBJ1-2	CARSRVFWGYTF	TGTGCCAGAAGCCGGGTATTTTGGGGCTACACCTTC
NA	TRBD2	TRBV7-9	TRBJ2-3	CASSLEGLRDTQYF	TGTGCCAGCAGCTTAGAGGGACTACGGGATACGCAGTATTTT
NA	TRBD2	TRBV6-5	TRBJ2-3	CASRQSGGIIDTQYF	TGTGCCAGCAGACAGAGCGGGGGTATTATAGATACGCAGTATTTT